Below are 15 T cell receptor beta chains sequenced from a single sample in a study of blood T cell repertoires in COVID-19. The data were produced by immunoSEQ multiplex PCR, yet TCRdb's version contains in-frame clones alone and is incomplete. The table records about 250,000 clones, 80% to 90% of them present only once. The specimen sequenced was PBMCs or T cells enriched from blood (not recorded which). All receptors derive from a woman aged 18-35 years who had recovered from COVID-19.

This clone was detected once. V is TRBV19 and J is TRBJ1-4; D gene uncertain. V shed 5 bases and J shed 0 bases, with 10 bases lying between them. The CDR3 has 15 amino acids. Germline CDR1 and CDR2: LNHDA and SQIVND (reference sequence). Here the CDR3 DNA reads TGTGCCAGTAGTCTAGGCGGCACAACTAATGAAAAACTGTTTTTT. This gives the protein CASSLGGTTNEKLFF.

The CDR3 reads CSASHAGGRTNEQFF. The CDR3 nucleotides are TGCAGTGCTAGTCACGCGGGGGGGCGGACCAATGAGCAGTTCTTC. The chain joins TRBV20-1 to TRBJ2-1; 9 nucleotides agree with TRBD2. V lost 3 bases to trimming and J lost 6 bases; unmatched junction nucleotides: 9. The CDR3 consists of 15 residues. Germline V lookup: CDR1 DFQATT, CDR2 SNEGSKA (reference sequence).

The chain joins TRBV27 to TRBJ2-7; TRBD1 agrees at 7 bases. J was trimmed by 0 bases and V by 6 bases; bases with no gene match: 8. The CDR3 totals 15 residues. The germline CDR1 and CDR2 sequences are MNHEY and SMNVEV (reference sequence). The CDR3: CASRYSTGSSYEQYF. The CDR3 bases are TGTGCCAGCAGATACTCGACAGGGAGCTCCTACGAGCAGTACTTC.

The chain joins TRBV9 to TRBJ2-3; D not resolved. Trimming took 0 bases from V and 2 from J, leaving 10 bases between them. There are 15 residues in the CDR3. From germline, CDR1 is SGDLS and CDR2 YYNGEE. This CDR3 reads CASSVGLVDTDTQYF. CDR3 nucleotides: TGTGCCAGCAGCGTAGGGCTAGTAGACACAGATACGCAGTATTTT.

This rearrangement joins TRBV6-5 to TRBJ1-6; D perhaps matches TRBD1 (5 bases). Trimming shortened V by 7 bases and J by 3 bases, and 13 bases separated the two germline ends. This CDR3 is built from 15 residues. Germline V lookup: CDR1 MNHEY, CDR2 SVGAGI. The CDR3 DNA reads as TGTGCCAGCATGGAGGGGTCTTACTATAATTCACCCCTCCACTTT. It codes for CASMEGSYYNSPLHF.

CDR3 loop: CASSPGSGAGYGYTF. The CDR3, as DNA: TGCGCCAGCAGCCCGGGCAGCGGGGCGGGCTATGGCTACACCTTC. This chain links TRBV4-1 with TRBJ1-2; perhaps TRBD1 as D (5 bases). V lost 4 bases to trimming and J lost 4 bases, with 16 bases between them. The CDR3 totals 15 residues. The germline V gene has CDR1 MGHRA and CDR2 YSYEKL.

The rearrangement uses TRBV28 and TRBJ2-5, with TRBD1 matching 9 bases. Germline V gene data show CDR1 as MDHEN and CDR2 as SYDVKM. The CDR3 is 18 residues long. V lost 3 bases to trimming and J lost 4 bases; unmatched junction nucleotides: 15. For the CDR3, the DNA is TGTGCCAGCAGTTTCCAAGCCTCGGACAGGGGAGGCCCAGAGACCCAGTACTTC. Protein: CASSFQASDRGGPETQYF.

The chain has TRBV2 and TRBJ1-2, with TRBD1 matching 8 bases. From germline, CDR1 is SNHLY and CDR2 FYNNEI. The CDR3 extends over 14 amino acids. J was trimmed by 3 bases and V by 6 bases; bases with no gene match: 6. DNA of the CDR3: TGTGCCAGCAGGATGACAGGGGCCGACTATGGCTACACCTTC. It specifies CASRMTGADYGYTF.

This clone has only a few counts. The chain combines TRBV5-1 with TRBJ2-2, with a possible D match to TRBD1 (5 bases). CDR1 and CDR2 from the germline V gene are SGHRS and YFSETQ. Trimming left V 1 base short and J 6 bases short, with 16 bases between. This CDR3 has 16 residues. The CDR3 is CASSLRQQSTAGELFF. In DNA form, the CDR3 reads TGCGCCAGCAGCTTGAGACAGCAATCGACGGCCGGGGAGCTGTTTTTT.

The V call is TRBV2, the J call TRBJ1-1, with 8 bases aligning to TRBD1. The CDR3 extends over 15 amino acids. V was clipped by 1 base and J by 1 base; unmatched bases: 2. Germline lookup yields CDR1 SNHLY and CDR2 FYNNEI. As DNA, the CDR3 is TGTGCCAGCAGTGAAGAGGGGACAGGGAACACTGAAGCTTTCTTT. Residues: CASSEEGTGNTEAFF. Variable domain in full (rest from reference TRBV2 and TRBJ1-1): EPEVTQTPSHQVTQMGQEVILRCVPISNHLYFYWYRQILGQKVEFLVSFYNNEISEKSEIFDDQFSVERPDGSNFTLKIRSTKLEDSAMYFCASSEEGTGNTEAFFGQGTRLTVV.

The chain is built from TRBV28 and TRBJ1-2; 7 bases align to TRBD1. V shed 5 bases and J 7 bases; nucleotides not matched to a gene: 19. Per germline, CDR1 MDHEN and CDR2 SYDVKM. The CDR3 length is 17 residues. The CDR3 DNA reads as TGTGCCAGCAGTCCCACGGGACAGCTTCTTTCCTCTATTGGCTACACCTTC. Translation gives CASSPTGQLLSSIGYTF.

The rearrangement joins TRBV3-1 (or the pseudogene TRBV3-2) to TRBJ2-7, with 12 bases fitting TRBD2. Germline trimming cut 5 bases from V and 7 bases from J; bases unmatched to any gene: 9. Germline values: CDR1 LGHDT, CDR2 YNNKEL (reference sequence). This CDR3 has 15 amino acids. The CDR3 nucleotides read TGTGCCAGCAGCGACCCGGGACTAGCGGGTGGGGAGCAGTACTTC. It yields the protein CASSDPGLAGGEQYF.

The chain is built from TRBV19 and TRBJ1-5; D uncertain. The germline V gene encodes CDR1 LNHDA and CDR2 SQIVND (reference sequence). This CDR3 has 15 amino acids. With 7 bases removed from V and 1 base from J, the gap between germline ends came to 14 bases. The CDR3 spells CASIEGPQSNQPQHF. The CDR3 DNA is TGTGCCAGTATTGAGGGTCCCCAAAGCAATCAGCCCCAGCATTTT.

This CDR3 reads CASSLVAGYGYTF. Here the CDR3 DNA reads TGTGCCAGCAGCTTGGTAGCGGGCTATGGCTACACCTTC. This chain uses TRBV5-4 with TRBJ1-2; no clear D gene. The CDR3 loop spans 13 amino acids. Germline V gives CDR1 SGHNT, CDR2 YYREEE (reference sequence). V dropped 0 bases and J dropped 4 bases, with 7 bases sitting between them. Based on the CDR3 plus reference TRBV5-4 and TRBJ1-2, the full variable domain is ETGVTQSPTHLIKTRGQQVTLRCSSQSGHNTVSWYQQALGQGPQFIFQYYREEENGRGNFPPRFSGLQFPNYSSELNVNALELDDSALYLCASSLVAGYGYTFGSGTRLTVV.

The chain recombines TRBV30 with TRBJ1-3; D not certain. The CDR3 extends over 14 amino acids. V lost 3 bases and J lost 0, with 9 bases in between. CDR1 GTSNPN and CDR2 SVGIG come from the germline V gene (reference sequence). The CDR3 region has the DNA TGTGCCTGGAGCGGAGAACGCTCTGGAAACACCATATATTTT. Translating it yields CAWSGERSGNTIYF. The whole variable domain, remainder taken from reference TRBV30 and TRBJ1-3, is SQTIHQWPATLVQPVGSPLSLECTVEGTSNPNLYWYRQAAGRGLQLLFYSVGIGQISSEVPQNLSASRPQDRQFILSSKKLLLSDSGFYLCAWSGERSGNTIYFGEGSWLTVV.